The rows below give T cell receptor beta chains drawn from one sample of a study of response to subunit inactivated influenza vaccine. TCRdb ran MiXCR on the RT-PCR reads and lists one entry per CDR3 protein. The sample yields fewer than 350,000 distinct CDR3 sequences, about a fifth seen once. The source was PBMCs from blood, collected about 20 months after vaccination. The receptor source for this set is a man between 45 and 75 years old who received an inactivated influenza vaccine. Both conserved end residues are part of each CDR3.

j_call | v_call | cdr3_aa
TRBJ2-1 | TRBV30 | CAWSSGVYNEQFF
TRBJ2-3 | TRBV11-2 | CASSSRPAGGSSTDTQYF
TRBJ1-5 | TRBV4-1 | CASSQAPLSNQPQHF
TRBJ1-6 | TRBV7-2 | CTSSLAGQGAKNSPLHF
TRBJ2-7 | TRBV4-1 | CASSLPGAHEQYF
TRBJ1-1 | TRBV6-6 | CASTYRENTEAFF
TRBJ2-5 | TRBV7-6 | CASSGTDYQETQYF
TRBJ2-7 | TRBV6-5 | CASGRTYEQYF
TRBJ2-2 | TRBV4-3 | CASSITGRTGELFF
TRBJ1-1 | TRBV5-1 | CASSSTGGQNTEAFF
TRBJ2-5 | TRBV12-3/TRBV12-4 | CASSFPGVETQYF
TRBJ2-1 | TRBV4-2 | CASSLRLAGDQISYNEQFF
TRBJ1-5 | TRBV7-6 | CASSPRHDSNQPQHF
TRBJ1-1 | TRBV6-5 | CASSSTGEKGDEAFF
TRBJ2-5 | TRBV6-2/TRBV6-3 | CASKLREETQYF
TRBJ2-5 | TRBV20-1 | CSARIKDREYQETQYF
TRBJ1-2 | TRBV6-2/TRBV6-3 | CASSYNPTSHGYTF
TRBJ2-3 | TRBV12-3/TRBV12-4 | CASSPASGGNTDTQYF
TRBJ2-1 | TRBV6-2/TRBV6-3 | CASSYPLAGGPISSYNEQFF
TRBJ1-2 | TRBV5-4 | CASSPPGTDWMGYTF
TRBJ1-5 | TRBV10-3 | CAISESGNSQPQHF
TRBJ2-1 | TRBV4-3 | CASSQVLGRNYNEQFF
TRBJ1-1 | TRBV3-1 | CASSGRVDTEAFF
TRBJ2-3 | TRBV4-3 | CASSPQGSGTSTDTQYF
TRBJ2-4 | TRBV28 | CASSPGQLAKNIQYF
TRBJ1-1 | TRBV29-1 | CSVEEQGARTEAFF
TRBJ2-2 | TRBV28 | CASSFPRAAGELFF
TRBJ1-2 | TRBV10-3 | CAITGATAISNYGYTF
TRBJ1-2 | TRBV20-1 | CSATGMGYGYTF
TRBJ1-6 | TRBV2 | CASSEVGDSYNSPLHF
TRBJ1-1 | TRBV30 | CAGAGWTEAFF
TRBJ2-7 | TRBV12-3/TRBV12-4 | CASSSSSGAYEQYF
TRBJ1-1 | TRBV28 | CASSLLPEMNTEAFF